One sample yielded the 8 T cell receptor beta chains listed below, sequenced in a study of T cell repertoires in cytomegalovirus infection. TCRdb re-derived calls from the reads in MiXCR, one entry per CDR3 protein. Among about 530,000 distinct CDR3 sequences listed, around 27% were seen once. Sequenced input: PBMCs. These receptors all come from a human donor in good health (CMV status not recorded). Some clones in this sample may be carry-over from other donors' samples.

This clonotype has a handful of counts. The rearrangement uses TRBV7-9 and TRBJ2-7; 7 bases match TRBD2. The CDR3 extends over 15 amino acids. Per the germline V gene, CDR1 is SEHNR and CDR2 is FQNEAQ (reference sequence). J gave up 1 base and V 3 bases, and 6 bases lay outside the gene matches. The CDR3 reads CASSFWTSGSYEQYV. In DNA form, the CDR3 reads TGTGCCAGCAGCTTTTGGACTAGTGGGTCCTACGAGCAGTACGTC.

This clonotype occurred many times. The chain carries TRBV7-9 and TRBJ2-3; weak D call: TRBD2 (5 bases). CDR1 and CDR2 from the germline V gene are SEHNR and FQNEAQ (reference sequence). V was cut by 6 bases and J by 0 bases, with 10 bases left in between. The CDR3 runs to 14 residues. CDR3 DNA sequence: TGTGCCAGCAGTTTTGGCGGGAGCACAGATACGCAGTATTTT. This codes for CASSFGGSTDTQYF.

The chain has TRBV19 and TRBJ1-5, with D uncertain. Per germline, CDR1 LNHDA and CDR2 SQIVND (reference sequence). The CDR3 loop spans 15 amino acids. V shed 7 bases and J shed 2 bases, with 15 bases lying between them. The CDR3 loop is CASNTALSGNQPQHF. CDR3 bases: TGTGCCAGTAATACAGCGTTAAGTGGCAATCAGCCCCAGCATTTT.

This clonotype has more than one count but fewer than ten. The chain is built from TRBV4-2 and TRBJ1-2; D is unclear. Trimming cost V 0 bases and J 0 bases, with 20 bases left between them. In germline, CDR1 is LGHNA, CDR2 YNFKEQ. The CDR3 has 19 residues. This CDR3 is CASSQDVQPDPYTNYGYTF. The CDR3, as DNA: TGTGCCAGCAGCCAAGACGTCCAACCGGACCCTTATACTAACTATGGCTACACCTTC.

This clonotype was found a few times. The J gene is TRBJ2-5, the V gene TRBV11-2; no clear D gene. The CDR3 runs 13 residues. Trimming left V 6 bases short and J 1 base short, with 9 bases between. Germline CDR1 reads SGHAT; CDR2 reads FQNNGV. CDR3 loop: CASRKVGQETQYF. CDR3 nucleotide sequence: TGTGCCAGCAGGAAAGTAGGCCAAGAGACCCAGTACTTC. Full variable domain (outside the CDR3, taken from reference TRBV11-2 and TRBJ2-5): EAGVAQSPRYKIIEKRQSVAFWCNPISGHATLYWYQQILGQGPKLLIQFQNNGVVDDSQLPKDRFSAERLKGVDSTLKIQPAKLEDSAVYLCASRKVGQETQYFGPGTRLLVL.

The chain joins TRBV19 to TRBJ1-2; weak D call: TRBD1 (5 bases). CDR3 length: 17 amino acids. Trimming removed 5 bases from V and 0 bases from J, with 19 bases in between. The germline gives CDR1 LNHDA, CDR2 SQIVND (reference sequence). In DNA form, the CDR3 reads TGTGCCAGTAGTGTGCTACTCCACGGGGGAGCTAACTATGGCTACACCTTC. Translated: CASSVLLHGGANYGYTF.

This chain connects TRBV27 to TRBJ2-7, with 8 positions matching TRBD1. CDR1 and CDR2 (germline): MNHEY, SMNVEV (reference sequence). This CDR3 region has 14 residues. Trimming removed 3 bases from V and 3 bases from J; junction bases left unmatched: 4. CDR3 sequence (DNA): TGTGCCAGCAGTTTGAAGGGGACAGGCTACGAGCAGTACTTC. Its translation: CASSLKGTGYEQYF.

Regarding this clonotype: It may be a read error: a sequence one base away is much more abundant. The chain is built from TRBV7-2 and TRBJ1-5; D is unclear. The V gene's germline CDR1 is SGHTA and CDR2 FQGNSA. The length of the CDR3 is 14 residues. CDR3 nucleotide sequence: TGTGCCAGCAGCCCCCTATCAGGCAATCAGCCCCAGCGTTTT. Translation: CASSPLSGNQPQRF.